This T cell receptor beta chain was profiled in a study of glioma-infiltrating T cells after dendritic cell vaccination (dated by TCRdb to the mid-2010s). For the wider study: Of the roughly 15 glioblastoma patients in the cohort, all drawn from Phase I and II dendritic cell vaccination trials, 9 were newly diagnosed and 6 had recurrent disease. Autologous tumor lysate-pulsed dendritic cell vaccination was administered to the patients between about 2002 and 2013. The vaccine consisted of monocyte-derived dendritic cells cultured less than eight days with IL-4 and GM-CSF, then pulsed overnight with autologous tumor lysate. Three intradermal dendritic cell vaccine injections were administered to patients at biweekly intervals in the arm below the axilla. Tumor-infiltrating lymphocyte content was quantified and tumor and blood repertoires were compared in dendritic cell-vaccinated glioblastoma patients by deep sequencing of TCR beta CDR3 regions. Survival after dendritic cell vaccination was correlated with TCR sequencing metrics, such as TIL content and the overlap between tumor and blood repertoires. Results and caveats for the whole study, not just this receptor: After dendritic cell vaccination, a higher estimated pretreatment TIL content predicted longer time to progression and overall survival. TCR clonality showed no direct relationship with survival, which suggests that a diverse polyclonal response may be important. The three-group TCR overlap response model was characterized as speculative, and prospective validation of the model was stated to be required. The cohort was small and heterogeneous, only a few patients had full blood and tumor sets, and even fewer had initial-recurrent tumor pairs.

The immunoSEQ assay amplified TCRB CDR3 regions from 1.5 to 2.5 micrograms of genomic DNA, or from all available DNA when less than that amount was available. For multiplex PCR, 60 forward primers for TCR V beta segments and 13 reverse primers for J beta segments were used. To estimate the number of reads per starting template, synthetic control templates were added to each sample at limiting dilution. Sequencing produced 87 bp reads on the Illumina HiSeq System. Per the original workflow: PCR and sequencing errors were removed by a nearest neighbor algorithm that merged closely related sequences. TCR overlap was defined as the percentage of unique tumor TCR beta sequences that were also found in the peripheral blood of the same patient. Sourced from immuneACCESS, this table was stored by TCRdb with only in-frame sequences that have V and J called. A share of the clones is absent; for the studies checked, an unresolved V gene accounts for under half, and the remainder has no known explanation. The DNA gave D and trimming, while V, J and clone size come from that table. Across this sample there are about 87,000 clones, with around 86% seen only once. The biggest ten clones account for roughly 6.8% of the sample.

In regard to this clone: Its antigen is currently not known. Base qualities are not at hand, and no much larger clone is one base apart.

The CDR3 starts with the cysteine, ends with the phenylalanine, and has 16 residues. Solely the CDR3 DNA is kept, with 48 bases framed from the first base. The germline ends are 17 bases apart after V is trimmed by 4 bases and J by 2 bases. CDR1 and CDR2 (MNHEY, SMNVEV) derive from the germline V gene (reference sequence). The label giving this sample's time point can be read as: after dendritic cell vaccination, including at tumor progression/relapse. To be selected, patients needed enough residual fresh-frozen tumor tissue and more than two years of available survival data. An isocitrate dehydrogenase mutation was not carried by any of the glioblastoma patients, although molecular status was otherwise variable. PBMC were collected before vaccination, two weeks after the third vaccination, and at tumor progression when it occurred. Genomic DNA was extracted with the Qiagen DNeasy Blood extraction Kit.

The chain employs TRBV27 and TRBJ1-2, with a weak D call of TRBD1 (5 bases match). The origin of this receptor is a human donor with glioblastoma. Sequenced here: blood, sampled after dendritic cell vaccination. The nucleotide sequence reads TGTGCCAGCAGTTCCCGACAGCGTGCCCCGAACTATGGCTACACCTTC. The translation is CASSSRQRAPNYGYTF.